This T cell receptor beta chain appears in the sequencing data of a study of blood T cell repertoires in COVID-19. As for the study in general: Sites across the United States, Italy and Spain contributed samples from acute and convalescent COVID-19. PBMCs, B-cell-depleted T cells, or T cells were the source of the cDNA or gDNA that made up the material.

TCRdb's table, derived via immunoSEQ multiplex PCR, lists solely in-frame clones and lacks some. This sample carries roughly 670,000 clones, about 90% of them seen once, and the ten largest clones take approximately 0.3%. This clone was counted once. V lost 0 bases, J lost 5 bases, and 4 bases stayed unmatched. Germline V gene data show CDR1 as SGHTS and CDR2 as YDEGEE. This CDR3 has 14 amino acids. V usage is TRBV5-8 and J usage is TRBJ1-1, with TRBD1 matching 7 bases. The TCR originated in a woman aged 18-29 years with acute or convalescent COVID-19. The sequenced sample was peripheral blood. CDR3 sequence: CASSLVRGHTEAFF. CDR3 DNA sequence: TGTGCCAGCAGCTTGGTGAGGGGGCATACTGAAGCTTTCTTT. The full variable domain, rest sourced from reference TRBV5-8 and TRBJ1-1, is EAGVTQSPTHLIKTRGQQATLRCSPISGHTSVYWYQQALGLGLQFLLWYDEGEERNRGNFPPRFSGRQFPNYSSELNVNALELEDSALYLCASSLVRGHTEAFFGQGTRLTVV.